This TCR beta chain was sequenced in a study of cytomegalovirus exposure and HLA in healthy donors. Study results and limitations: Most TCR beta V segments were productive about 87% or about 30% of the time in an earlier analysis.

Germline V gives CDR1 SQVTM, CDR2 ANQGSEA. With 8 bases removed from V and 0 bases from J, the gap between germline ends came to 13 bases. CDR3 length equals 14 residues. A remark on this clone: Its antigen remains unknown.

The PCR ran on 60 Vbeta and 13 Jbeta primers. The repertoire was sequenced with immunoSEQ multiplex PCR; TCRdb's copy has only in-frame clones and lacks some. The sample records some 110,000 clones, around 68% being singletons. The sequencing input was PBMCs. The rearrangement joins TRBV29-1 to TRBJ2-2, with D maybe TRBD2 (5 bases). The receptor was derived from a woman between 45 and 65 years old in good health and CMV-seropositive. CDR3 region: CSTSGVTNTGELFF. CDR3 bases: TGCAGCACGAGCGGTGTCACGAACACCGGGGAGCTGTTTTTT.